This is a list of T cell receptor beta chains from one sample in a study of CD8 T cells in ankylosing spondylitis. One entry per CDR3 protein results from TCRdb running MiXCR on the 5' RACE reads. Among 200,000 to 300,000 distinct CDR3 sequences listed, 7.5% to 9.5% were seen once. The source material was blood, either unsorted or a sorted T cell fraction (not recorded which). Every receptor here comes from a female donor with ankylosing spondylitis or in good health (not recorded which). CDR3s include the opening cysteine and the closing phenylalanine or tryptophan.

j_gene,v_gene,CDR3aa
TRBJ2-5,TRBV11-1,CASSLRAGTGTRPRETQYF
TRBJ2-2,TRBV2,CTSCLAVLAGGGTGELFF
TRBJ1-2,TRBV7-9,CASSQGDLLYGYTF
TRBJ1-1,TRBV5-1,CASSLVQGGTEAFF
TRBJ2-5,TRBV20-1,CSARIRDRIQETQYF
TRBJ2-1,TRBV6-2/TRBV6-3,CASSYNSLAGPSYNEQFF
TRBJ2-3,TRBV9,CASSVRQLAGGGADTQYF
TRBJ2-2,TRBV27,CASSFYENTGELFF
TRBJ2-5,TRBV12-3/TRBV12-4,CASSPGASKTQYF
TRBJ2-1,TRBV12-3/TRBV12-4,CASTTMDRGLYNEQFF
TRBJ2-7,TRBV20-1,CSASLASEPGYEQYF
TRBJ2-3,TRBV7-8,CASSSPPSGRVADTQYF
TRBJ1-2,TRBV3-1,CASSPRGVGYGYTF
TRBJ2-3,TRBV4-3,CASSQVFMAGGQNTQYF
TRBJ2-7,TRBV19,CASSIGGGTSYEQYF
TRBJ1-1,TRBV20-1,CSAGDVTTEAFF
TRBJ2-5,TRBV5-6,CASSFATETTQYF
TRBJ2-1,TRBV29-1,CSGRLGGSYNAQFF
TRBJ2-1,TRBV7-2,CASSFGGSVDEQFF
TRBJ1-1,TRBV28,CASSLADRVTNTEAFF
TRBJ1-1,TRBV7-9,CASTPPGQLTEAFF
TRBJ1-2,TRBV6-5,CASSYGDRGYGYTF
TRBJ1-4,TRBV4-3,CASSQGQGARTNEKLFF
TRBJ2-3,TRBV20-1,CSAPRDVDADTQYF
TRBJ2-1,TRBV3-1,CASSQDGFNRRNEQFF
TRBJ2-1,TRBV10-3,CAISDTGSSYNEQFF
TRBJ2-1,TRBV24-1,CATSAAGVVNEQFF
TRBJ2-5,TRBV7-9,CASSVYLETQYF
TRBJ2-1,TRBV28,CASSSQLGSYNEQFF
TRBJ2-7,TRBV3-1,CASSLRTERSSYEQYF
TRBJ2-1,TRBV29-1,CSVRVGEQFF
TRBJ2-3,TRBV20-1,CSAIPSGRATDTQYF
TRBJ1-2,TRBV7-9,CASTLNRGDYGYTF
TRBJ2-2,TRBV10-1,CASLPKRQGPDGELFF
TRBJ1-6,TRBV2,CASSDARSLNSPLHF
TRBJ2-1,TRBV10-3,CAISEYPSNEQFF
TRBJ2-6,TRBV5-1,CASSPGRSGANVLTF
TRBJ1-6,TRBV5-1,CASSSGQGGSPLHF
TRBJ2-1,TRBV7-9,CASSWQDPRDAQFF
TRBJ2-3,TRBV30,CAWTLDSGADTQYF
TRBJ1-5,TRBV12-3/TRBV12-4,CASSLTGGPQPQHF
TRBJ1-6,TRBV7-9,CASGTVDDSPLHF
TRBJ2-7,TRBV13,CASSPIGQPYEQYF
TRBJ2-2,TRBV24-1,CATSDSAAMGQGKLFF
TRBJ2-3,TRBV29-1,CSVSGGDRAKVAADTQYF
TRBJ2-1,TRBV11-1,CASSRGQGSGNEQFF
TRBJ1-2,TRBV24-1,CATSGLAGTGYGYTF
TRBJ1-2,TRBV6-2/TRBV6-3,CASKTGQYYGYTF
TRBJ1-2,TRBV10-3,CAIGEWRQGDYGYTF
TRBJ1-6,TRBV10-3,CAINPTGEPYSPLHF
TRBJ1-1,TRBV20-1,CSASRDSTEAFF
TRBJ2-7,TRBV24-1,CATSEGGTGNYEQYF
TRBJ1-3,TRBV20-1,CSAQGDNSGNTIYF
TRBJ2-3,TRBV15,CVTSTRLAGLSDTQYF
TRBJ1-1,TRBV7-9,CASSFGELGPVNTEAFF
TRBJ1-2,TRBV12-3/TRBV12-4,CASSDTSYGYTF
TRBJ1-2,TRBV25-1,CASSEWRDPDYGYTF
TRBJ2-1,TRBV6-5,CASSSARRLAIYEQFF
TRBJ2-1,TRBV29-1,CSVDGRTAGDEQFF
TRBJ1-1,TRBV5-6,CASSWRGYTEAFF